This is a list of T cell receptor beta chains from one sample in a study of post-analysis software for immune sequencing data. From the PCR reads, TCRdb called clonotypes with MiXCR, one entry per CDR3 protein. The sample consists of hundreds of thousands of distinct CDR3 sequences, 25% to 30% of them appearing once. The sequenced material came from blood. The receptors were gathered from a girl between 10 and 17 years old with multiple sclerosis. CDR3s include the opening cysteine and the closing phenylalanine or tryptophan. D genes are given only for firm matches. Size tells how often a clone was seen (once, few, many) or the class of an expanded clone, and some rows leave it out.

clone_size	d_call	v_call	j_call	cdr3_aa
-	-	TRBV4-2	TRBJ2-5	CASSQGGRGHQETQYF
few	-	TRBV20-1	TRBJ2-5	CSAHRGASIQETQYF
-	TRBD2	TRBV27	TRBJ2-7	CASRVGLSFNEQYF
-	-	TRBV21-1	TRBJ2-7	CASSAHPEGTASYEQYF
-	TRBD1	TRBV7-2	-	CAGSPGTGGAETQYF
few	-	TRBV20-1	TRBJ1-5	CSASNWREQPQHF
few	TRBD2	TRBV5-1	TRBJ2-1	CASSWGLAGVYNEQFF
-	TRBD1	TRBV11-1	TRBJ2-3	CASSFSPGQGFPDTQYF
few	-	TRBV7-2	TRBJ2-3	CASTGGALPDTQYF
-	-	TRBV6-2/TRBV6-3	TRBJ2-4	CASTHMLGDGAKNIQYF
-	TRBD1	TRBV13	TRBJ1-2	CASSLATFGTGGYGYTF
-	-	TRBV5-1	TRBJ2-5	CASSAGLLQETQYF
-	TRBD2	TRBV24-1	TRBJ2-3	CATCAGREVRDTQYF
-	-	TRBV7-2	TRBJ2-7	CASSPFSHEQYF
many	-	TRBV20-1	TRBJ2-5	CSARDRETQYF
-	-	TRBV7-8	TRBJ2-7	CASSLDGRYYEQYF
-	-	TRBV6-5	TRBJ1-6	CASGVGPIAPLHF
-	TRBD2	TRBV7-9	TRBJ2-5	CASSLSGRINQETQYF
-	-	TRBV24-1	TRBJ1-2	CATRDSRGHGYTF
-	-	TRBV12-3/TRBV12-4	TRBJ2-7	CASSLGRMQKTYEQYF
-	-	TRBV20-1	TRBJ1-1	CSARVTLDTEAFF
-	-	TRBV7-2	TRBJ2-5	CASSFSGAPTQYF
few	TRBD2	TRBV7-2	TRBJ2-1	CASSRRAGGFTEQFF
few	TRBD1	TRBV12-3/TRBV12-4	TRBJ2-5	CASSFVSIQGGETQYF
few	-	TRBV20-1	TRBJ2-1	CSASEAYNEQFF
few	TRBD1	TRBV27	TRBJ1-6	CASSLSLGQGTPLHF
-	TRBD2	TRBV6-1	TRBJ2-7	CASSPPSGRILFGYEQYF
-	TRBD1	TRBV20-1	TRBJ2-1	CSARGFSRDRRYNEQFF
many	-	TRBV4-3	TRBJ1-2	CASSQGLTGSYGYTF
many	TRBD1	TRBV7-6	TRBJ2-3	CASSFEGAMDTQYF
-	-	TRBV28	TRBJ2-1	CASSLSPTGLDEQFF
once	-	TRBV28	TRBJ2-5	CASSPLSGAAYNEQYF
-	TRBD1	TRBV6-5	TRBJ2-7	CASSPRAKGGRYEQYF
few	TRBD1	TRBV7-9	TRBJ2-1	CASRQDRISYNEQFF
-	TRBD2	TRBV7-2	TRBJ2-1	CASSPGLAWDEQFF
few	TRBD2	TRBV5-1	TRBJ2-1	CASSVLAGGPRNEQFF
few	TRBD1	TRBV29-1	TRBJ2-1	CSGDRAGSYNEQFF
few	-	TRBV10-3	TRBJ1-3	CALSSGSGNTIYF
-	-	TRBV20-1	TRBJ2-1	CSASTVYDEQFF
few	-	TRBV7-2	TRBJ2-5	CASSSTGSETQYF
-	-	TRBV9	TRBJ2-5	CASSPRQGSYGQYF
few	-	TRBV29-1	TRBJ2-5	CSVEGLHRGSGQTQYF
-	TRBD2	TRBV7-9	TRBJ2-3	CASSPTLAGVIDTQYF
many	-	TRBV29-1	TRBJ1-1	CSAALESEAFF
-	-	TRBV10-3	TRBJ2-2	CAISVRTTPGELFF
few	-	TRBV7-9	TRBJ2-3	CASSATGAPDTQYF
-	-	TRBV27	TRBJ2-6	CASSRQGPGGANVLTF
few	-	TRBV12-3/TRBV12-4	TRBJ1-2	CASRLGWNYGYTF
few	TRBD2	TRBV28	-	CASSSGGVQETQYF